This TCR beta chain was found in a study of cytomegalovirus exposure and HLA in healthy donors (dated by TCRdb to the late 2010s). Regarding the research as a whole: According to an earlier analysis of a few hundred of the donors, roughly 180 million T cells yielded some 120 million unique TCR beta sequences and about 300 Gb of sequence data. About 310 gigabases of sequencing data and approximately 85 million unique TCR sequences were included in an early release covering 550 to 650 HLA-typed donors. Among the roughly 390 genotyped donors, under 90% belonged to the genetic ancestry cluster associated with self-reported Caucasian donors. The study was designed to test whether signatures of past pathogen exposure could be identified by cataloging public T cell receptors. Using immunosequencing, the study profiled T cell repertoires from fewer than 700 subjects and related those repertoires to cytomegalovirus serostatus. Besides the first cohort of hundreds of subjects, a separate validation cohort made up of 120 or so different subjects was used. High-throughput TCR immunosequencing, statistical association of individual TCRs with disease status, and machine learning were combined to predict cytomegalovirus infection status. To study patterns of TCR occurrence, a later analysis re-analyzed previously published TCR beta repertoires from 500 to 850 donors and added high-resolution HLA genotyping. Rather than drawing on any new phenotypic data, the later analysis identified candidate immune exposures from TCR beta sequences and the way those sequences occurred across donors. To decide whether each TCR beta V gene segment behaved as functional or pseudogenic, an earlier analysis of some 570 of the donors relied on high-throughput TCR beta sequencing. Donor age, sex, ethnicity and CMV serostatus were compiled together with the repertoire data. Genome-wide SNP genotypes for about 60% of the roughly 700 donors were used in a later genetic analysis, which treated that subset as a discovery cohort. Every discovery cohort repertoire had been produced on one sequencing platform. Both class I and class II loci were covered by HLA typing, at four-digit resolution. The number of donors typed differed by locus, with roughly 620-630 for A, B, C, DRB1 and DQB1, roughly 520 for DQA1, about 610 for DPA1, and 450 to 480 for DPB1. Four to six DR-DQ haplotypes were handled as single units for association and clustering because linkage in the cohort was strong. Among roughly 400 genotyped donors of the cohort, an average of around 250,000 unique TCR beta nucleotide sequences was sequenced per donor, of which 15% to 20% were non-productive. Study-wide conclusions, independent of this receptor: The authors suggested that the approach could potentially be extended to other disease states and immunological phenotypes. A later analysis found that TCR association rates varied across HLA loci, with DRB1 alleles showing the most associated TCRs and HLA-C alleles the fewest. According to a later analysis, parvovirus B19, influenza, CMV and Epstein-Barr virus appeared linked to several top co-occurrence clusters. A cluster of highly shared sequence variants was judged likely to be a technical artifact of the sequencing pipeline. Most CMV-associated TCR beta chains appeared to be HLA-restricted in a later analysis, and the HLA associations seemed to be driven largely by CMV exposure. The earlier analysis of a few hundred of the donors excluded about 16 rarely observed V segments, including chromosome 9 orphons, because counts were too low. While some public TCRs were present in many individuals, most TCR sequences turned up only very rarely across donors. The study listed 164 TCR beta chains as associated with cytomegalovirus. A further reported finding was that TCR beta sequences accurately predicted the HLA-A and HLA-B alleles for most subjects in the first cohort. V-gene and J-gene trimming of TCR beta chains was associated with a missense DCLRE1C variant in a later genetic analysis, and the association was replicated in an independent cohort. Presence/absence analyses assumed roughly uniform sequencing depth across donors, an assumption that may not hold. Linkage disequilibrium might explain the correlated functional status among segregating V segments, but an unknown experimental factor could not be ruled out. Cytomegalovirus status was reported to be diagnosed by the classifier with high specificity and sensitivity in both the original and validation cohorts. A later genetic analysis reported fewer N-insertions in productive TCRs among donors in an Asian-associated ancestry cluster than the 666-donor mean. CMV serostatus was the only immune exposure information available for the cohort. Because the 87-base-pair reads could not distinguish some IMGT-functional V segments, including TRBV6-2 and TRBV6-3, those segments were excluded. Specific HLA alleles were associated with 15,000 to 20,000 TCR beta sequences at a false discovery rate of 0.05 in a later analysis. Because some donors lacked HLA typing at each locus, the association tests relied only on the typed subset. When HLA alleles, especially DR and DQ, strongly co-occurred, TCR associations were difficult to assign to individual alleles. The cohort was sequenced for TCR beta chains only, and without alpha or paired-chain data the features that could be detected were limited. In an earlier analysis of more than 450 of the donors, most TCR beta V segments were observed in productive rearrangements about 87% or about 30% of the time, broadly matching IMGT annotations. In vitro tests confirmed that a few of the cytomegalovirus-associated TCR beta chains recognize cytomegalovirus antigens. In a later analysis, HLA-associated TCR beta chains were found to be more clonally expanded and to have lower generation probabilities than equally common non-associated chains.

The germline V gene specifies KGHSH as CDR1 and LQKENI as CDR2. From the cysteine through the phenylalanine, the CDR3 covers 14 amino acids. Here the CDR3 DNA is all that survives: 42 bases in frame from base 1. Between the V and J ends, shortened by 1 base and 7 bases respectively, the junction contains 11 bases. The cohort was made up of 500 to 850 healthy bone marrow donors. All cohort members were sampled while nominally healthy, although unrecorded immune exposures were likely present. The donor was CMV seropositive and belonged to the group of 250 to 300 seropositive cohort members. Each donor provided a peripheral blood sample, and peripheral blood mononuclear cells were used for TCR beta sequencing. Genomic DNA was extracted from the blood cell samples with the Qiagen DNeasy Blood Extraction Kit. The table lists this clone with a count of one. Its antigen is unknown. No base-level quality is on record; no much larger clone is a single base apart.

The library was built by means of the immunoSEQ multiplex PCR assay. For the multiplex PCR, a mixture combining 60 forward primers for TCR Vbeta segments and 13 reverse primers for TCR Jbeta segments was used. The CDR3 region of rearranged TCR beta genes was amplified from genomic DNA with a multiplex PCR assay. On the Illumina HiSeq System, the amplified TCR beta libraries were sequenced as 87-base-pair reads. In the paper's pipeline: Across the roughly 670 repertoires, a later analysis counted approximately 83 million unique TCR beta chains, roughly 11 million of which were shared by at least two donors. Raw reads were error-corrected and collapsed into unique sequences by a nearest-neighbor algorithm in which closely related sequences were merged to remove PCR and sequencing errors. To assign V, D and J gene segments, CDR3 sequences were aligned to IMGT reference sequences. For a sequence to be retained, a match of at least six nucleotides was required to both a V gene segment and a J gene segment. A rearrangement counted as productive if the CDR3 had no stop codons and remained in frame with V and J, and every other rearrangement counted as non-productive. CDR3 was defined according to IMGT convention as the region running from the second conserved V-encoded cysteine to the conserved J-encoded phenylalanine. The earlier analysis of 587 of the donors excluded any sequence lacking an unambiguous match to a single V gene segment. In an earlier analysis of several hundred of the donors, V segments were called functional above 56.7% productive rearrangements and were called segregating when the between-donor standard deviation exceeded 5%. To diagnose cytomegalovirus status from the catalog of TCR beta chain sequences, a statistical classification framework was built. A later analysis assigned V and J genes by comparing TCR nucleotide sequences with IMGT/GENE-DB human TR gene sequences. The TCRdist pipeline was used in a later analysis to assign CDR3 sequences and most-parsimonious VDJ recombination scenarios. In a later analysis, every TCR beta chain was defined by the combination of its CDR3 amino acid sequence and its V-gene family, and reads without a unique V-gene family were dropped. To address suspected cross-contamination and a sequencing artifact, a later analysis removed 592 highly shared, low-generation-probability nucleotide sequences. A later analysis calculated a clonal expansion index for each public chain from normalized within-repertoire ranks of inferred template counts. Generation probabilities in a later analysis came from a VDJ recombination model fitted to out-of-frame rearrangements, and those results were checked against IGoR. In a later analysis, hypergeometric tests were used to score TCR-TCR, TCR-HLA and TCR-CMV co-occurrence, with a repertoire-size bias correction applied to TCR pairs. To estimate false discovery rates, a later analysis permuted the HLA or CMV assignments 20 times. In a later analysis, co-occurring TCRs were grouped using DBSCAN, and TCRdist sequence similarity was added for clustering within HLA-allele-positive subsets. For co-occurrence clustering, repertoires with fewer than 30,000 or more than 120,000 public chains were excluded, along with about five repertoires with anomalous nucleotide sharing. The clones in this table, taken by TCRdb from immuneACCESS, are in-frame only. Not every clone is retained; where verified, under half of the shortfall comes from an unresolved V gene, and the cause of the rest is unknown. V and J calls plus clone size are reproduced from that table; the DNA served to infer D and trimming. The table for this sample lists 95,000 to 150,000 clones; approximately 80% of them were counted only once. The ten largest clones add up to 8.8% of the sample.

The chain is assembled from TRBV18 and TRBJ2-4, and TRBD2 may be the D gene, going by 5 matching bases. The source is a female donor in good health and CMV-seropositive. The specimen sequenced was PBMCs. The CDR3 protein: CASSPLQTGNIQYF. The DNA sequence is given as TGTGCCAGCTCACCACTACAGACGGGGAACATTCAGTACTTC.